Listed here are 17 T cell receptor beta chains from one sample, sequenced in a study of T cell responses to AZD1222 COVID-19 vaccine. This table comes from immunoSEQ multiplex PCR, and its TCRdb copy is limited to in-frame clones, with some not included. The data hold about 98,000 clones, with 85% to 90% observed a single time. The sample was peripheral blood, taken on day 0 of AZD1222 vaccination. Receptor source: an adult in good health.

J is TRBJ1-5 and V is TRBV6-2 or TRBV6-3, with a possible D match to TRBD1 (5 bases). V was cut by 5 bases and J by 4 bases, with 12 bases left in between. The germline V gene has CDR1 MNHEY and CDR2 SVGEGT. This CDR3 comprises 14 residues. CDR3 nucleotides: TGTGCCAGCAGTAAGACAGTTGAAAATCAGCCCCAGCATTTT. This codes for CASSKTVENQPQHF.

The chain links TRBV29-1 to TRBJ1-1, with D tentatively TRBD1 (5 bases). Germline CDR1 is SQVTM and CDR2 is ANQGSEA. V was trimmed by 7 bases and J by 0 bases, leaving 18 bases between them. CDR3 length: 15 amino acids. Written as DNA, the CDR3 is TGCAGCGCCGCCGCGGGGTGGGGGATGAACACTGAAGCTTTCTTT. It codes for CSAAAGWGMNTEAFF.

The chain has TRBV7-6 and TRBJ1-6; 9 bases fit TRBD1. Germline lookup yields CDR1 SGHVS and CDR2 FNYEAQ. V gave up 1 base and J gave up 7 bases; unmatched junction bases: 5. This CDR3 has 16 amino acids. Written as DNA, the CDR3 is TGTGCCAGCAGCTTAGGGGGGACAGGGACCAATTCACCCCTCCACTTT. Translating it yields CASSLGGTGTNSPLHF.

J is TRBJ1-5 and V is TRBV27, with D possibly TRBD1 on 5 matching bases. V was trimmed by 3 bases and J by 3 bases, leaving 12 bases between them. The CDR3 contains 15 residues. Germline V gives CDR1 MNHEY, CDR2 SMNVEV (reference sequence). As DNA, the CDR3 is TGTGCCAGCAGTTTGTGGGGGTTGGACAATCAGCCCCAGCATTTT. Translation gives CASSLWGLDNQPQHF.

CDR3: CASSGGGVSYNEQFF. The CDR3 DNA reads as TGTGCCAGCTCTGGGGGTGGGGTTTCCTACAATGAGCAGTTCTTC. The rearrangement links TRBV9 to TRBJ2-1; D assignment may be TRBD1 or TRBD2 (5 bases each). Trimming cost V 7 bases and J 1 base, with 15 bases left between them. Germline lookup yields CDR1 SGDLS and CDR2 YYNGEE. The CDR3 runs to 15 residues.

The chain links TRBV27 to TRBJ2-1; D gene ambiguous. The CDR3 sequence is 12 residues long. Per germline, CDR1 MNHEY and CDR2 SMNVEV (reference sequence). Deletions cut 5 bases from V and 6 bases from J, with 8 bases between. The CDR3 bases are TGTGCCAGCAGTCCCCGGAGCAATGAGCAGTTCTTC. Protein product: CASSPRSNEQFF.

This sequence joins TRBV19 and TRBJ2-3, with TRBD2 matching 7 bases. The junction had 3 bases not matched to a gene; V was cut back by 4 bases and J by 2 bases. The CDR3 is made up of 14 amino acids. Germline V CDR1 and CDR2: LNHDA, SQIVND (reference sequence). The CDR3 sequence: CASSKLAITDTQYF. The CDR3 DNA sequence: TGTGCCAGTAGTAAACTAGCGATCACAGATACGCAGTATTTT.

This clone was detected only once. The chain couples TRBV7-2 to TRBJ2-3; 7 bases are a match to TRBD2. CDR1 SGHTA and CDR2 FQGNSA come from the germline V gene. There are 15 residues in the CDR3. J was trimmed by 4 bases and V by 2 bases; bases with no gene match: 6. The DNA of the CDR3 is TGTGCCAGCAGCTTAAAAGCGGGAATCTCAGATACGCAGTATTTT. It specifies CASSLKAGISDTQYF. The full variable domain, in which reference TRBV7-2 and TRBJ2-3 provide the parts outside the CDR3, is GAGVSQSPSNKVTEKGKDVELRCDPISGHTALYWYRQSLGQGLEFLIYFQGNSAPDKSGLPSDRFSAERTGGSVSTLTIQRTQQEDSAVYLCASSLKAGISDTQYFGPGTRLTVL.

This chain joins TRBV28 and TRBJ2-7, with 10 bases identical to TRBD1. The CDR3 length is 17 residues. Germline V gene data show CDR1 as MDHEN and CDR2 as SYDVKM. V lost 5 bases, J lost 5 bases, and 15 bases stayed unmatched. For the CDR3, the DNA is TGTGCCAGCAGTCCATTCACCGGGACAGGGGTAATTCACGAGCAGTACTTC. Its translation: CASSPFTGTGVIHEQYF.

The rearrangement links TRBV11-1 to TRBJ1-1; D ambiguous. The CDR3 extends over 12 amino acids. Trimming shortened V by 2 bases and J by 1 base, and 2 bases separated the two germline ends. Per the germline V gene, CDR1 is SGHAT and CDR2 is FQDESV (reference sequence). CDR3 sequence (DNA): TGTGCCAGCAGCTTAACGAACACTGAAGCTTTCTTT. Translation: CASSLTNTEAFF. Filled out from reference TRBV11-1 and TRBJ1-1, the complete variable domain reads EAEVAQSPRYKITEKSQAVAFWCDPISGHATLYWYRQILGQGPELLVQFQDESVVDDSQLPKDRFSAERLKGVDSTLKIQPAELGDSAMYLCASSLTNTEAFFGQGTRLTVV.

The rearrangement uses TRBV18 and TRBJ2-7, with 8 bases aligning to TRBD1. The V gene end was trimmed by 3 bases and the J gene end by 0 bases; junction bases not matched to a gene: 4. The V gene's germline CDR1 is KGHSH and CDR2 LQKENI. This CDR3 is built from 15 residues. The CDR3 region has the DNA TGTGCCAGCTCACCCGGACAGGGACCCTCCTACGAGCAGTACTTC. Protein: CASSPGQGPSYEQYF. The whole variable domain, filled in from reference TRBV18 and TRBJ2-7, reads NAGVMQNPRHLVRRRGQEARLRCSPMKGHSHVYWYRQLPEEGLKFMVYLQKENIIDESGMPKERFSAEFPKEGPSILRIQQVVRGDSAAYFCASSPGQGPSYEQYFGPGTRLTVT.

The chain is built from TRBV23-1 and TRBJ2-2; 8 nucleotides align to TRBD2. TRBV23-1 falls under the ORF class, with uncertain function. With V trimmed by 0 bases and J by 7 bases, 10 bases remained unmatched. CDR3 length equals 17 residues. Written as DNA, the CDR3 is TGCGCCAGCAGTCAATCGTGCGGGGGGACTCAGATCGGGGAGCTGTTTTTT. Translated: CASSQSCGGTQIGELFF.

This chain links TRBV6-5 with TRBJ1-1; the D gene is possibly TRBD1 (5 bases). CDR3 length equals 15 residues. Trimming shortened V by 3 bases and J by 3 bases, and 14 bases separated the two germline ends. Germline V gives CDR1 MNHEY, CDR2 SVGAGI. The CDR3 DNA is TGTGCCAGCAGTTATGGGGGACCCTGGGACACTGAAGCTTTCTTT. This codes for CASSYGGPWDTEAFF.

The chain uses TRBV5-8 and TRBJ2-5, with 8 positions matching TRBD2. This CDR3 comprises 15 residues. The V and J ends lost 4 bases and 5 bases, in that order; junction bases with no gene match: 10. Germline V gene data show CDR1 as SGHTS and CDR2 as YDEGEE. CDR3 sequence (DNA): TGTGCCAGCAGCCCCGGGGGGGGTCCGGGCGAGACCCAGTACTTC. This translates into CASSPGGGPGETQYF.

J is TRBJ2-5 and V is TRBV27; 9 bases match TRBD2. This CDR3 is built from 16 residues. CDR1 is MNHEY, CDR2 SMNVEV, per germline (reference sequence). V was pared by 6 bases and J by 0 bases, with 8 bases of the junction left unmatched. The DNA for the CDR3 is TGTGCCAGCAGCCCACGCGGGGGGGGGTACCAAGAGACCCAGTACTTC. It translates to CASSPRGGGYQETQYF.

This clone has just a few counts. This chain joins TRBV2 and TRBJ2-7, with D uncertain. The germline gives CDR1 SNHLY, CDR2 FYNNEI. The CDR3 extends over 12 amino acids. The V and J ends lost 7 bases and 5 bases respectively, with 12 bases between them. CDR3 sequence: CASNFRWDEQYF. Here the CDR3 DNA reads TGTGCCAGCAACTTTCGCTGGGACGAGCAGTACTTC. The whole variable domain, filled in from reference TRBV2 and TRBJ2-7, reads EPEVTQTPSHQVTQMGQEVILRCVPISNHLYFYWYRQILGQKVEFLVSFYNNEISEKSEIFDDQFSVERPDGSNFTLKIRSTKLEDSAMYFCASNFRWDEQYFGPGTRLTVT.

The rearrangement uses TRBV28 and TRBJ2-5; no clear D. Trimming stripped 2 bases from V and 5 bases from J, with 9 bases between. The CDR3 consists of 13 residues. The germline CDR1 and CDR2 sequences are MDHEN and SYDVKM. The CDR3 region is CASSLVSVETQYF. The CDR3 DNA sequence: TGTGCCAGCAGTTTAGTGAGCGTCGAGACCCAGTACTTC.